The sequence of this T cell receptor (beta chain) was determined in a study of T-cell memory formation after mild COVID-19 (dated by TCRdb to 2020 to 2023). At the level of the whole study: Most TCR sequence clusters were specific to one of the two donors. T-cell clones expanding and contracting after mild COVID-19 in two donors were tracked by longitudinal TCRalpha and TCRbeta repertoire sequencing. Two young, previously healthy adult volunteers made up the cohort, one male and one female.

What the work shows at the level of the full study, not this receptor alone: The detection of some responding clones in pre-infection memory suggests that pre-existing cross-reactive memory T cells joined the SARS-CoV-2 response. Contracting CD4+ clones were located mainly in the CM and EM memory subsets, whereas CD8+ clones were found to be enriched in EMRA. Clones that contracted from day 15 to 85 showed balanced CD4/CD8 phenotypes, whereas a second wave of clones that expanded from day 15 to 37 leaned towards CD4+. SARS-CoV-2 specificity of the second-wave clones peaking on day 37 was not confirmed. Only a couple of mild cases were covered in the study, and larger cohorts including severe cases with pre-infection samples were considered necessary.

The table lists this clonotype with many counts. What antigen it recognizes has not been identified. There are no base qualities to consult, and no much larger clone falls within one base. TCRdb lists the instrument as Illumina NovaSeq 6000. TCRalpha and TCRbeta cDNA libraries were constructed by 5'RACE with constant-segment primers, with sample barcodes and unique molecular identifiers being introduced. RNA was extracted from every sample with Trizol reagent. Libraries were amplified in two PCR steps, with a second sample barcode and Illumina TruSeq adapters added in the second step. Sequencing of libraries was performed on an Illumina NovaSeq with 2 x 150 bp paired-end reads. In the paper's pipeline: Demultiplexing of reads and collapsing into UMI-guided consensus sequences were performed with migec v1.2.7. Using mixcr v2.1.11, UMI consensuses were aligned to TRA and TRB V and J templates and then assembled into clonotypes. A clonotype was counted as expanded or contracted only if both edgeR and NoisET called the change significant, with noise models trained on biological replicates. edgeR calls used a false discovery rate-adjusted p below 0.01 and a log2 fold-change threshold of 1. PCA with hierarchical clustering of max-normalized trajectories of the 1000 most abundant clonotypes was used as exploratory dynamics analysis. Separately sequenced CD4+ and CD8+ repertoires were used to assign a CD4 or CD8 phenotype to each responding clone. The public reads were reprocessed in TCRdb via fastp at Q25 and MiXCR, keeping in-frame beta chains. Rows merge per CDR3 protein into single entries with the most common DNA and genes. In this record, the V and J calls reflect TCRdb's handling and not the investigators' own analysis. The sample table shows approximately 300,000 distinct CDR3 sequences, and roughly 8.2% are seen once. Around a fifth of the sample goes to the ten largest clones.

Ficoll-Paque density gradient centrifugation was used to isolate PBMCs. The clonotype originates from a man aged 18 to 30 who had mild COVID-19 (a few samples of this study predate the infection). The sample titles of this study are shuffled in the database, so cell type and time point are left out; the donor was told from shared clones. The sequenced material came from PBMCs or a T cell subset sorted from them (not recorded which).

For the CDR3, the sequence is CASSYATGEGGYTF. The DNA is as follows: TGTGCCAGCAGCTACGCCACAGGGGAGGGTGGCTACACCTTC. The rearrangement joined TRBV7-2 to TRBJ1-2, and 7 junctional nucleotides match TRBD1. According to the germline V gene, CDR1 reads SGHTA and CDR2 reads FQGNSA. From cysteine to phenylalanine, the CDR3 is 14 amino acids long. The CDR3 DNA has 42 bases and is translated from base 1. Unmatched junction bases come to 9, with V trimmed by 4 bases and J by 7 bases. Reference TRBV7-2 and TRBJ1-2 proteins supply the regions before and after the CDR3; the full variable domain is: GAGVSQSPSNKVTEKGKDVELRCDPISGHTALYWYRQSLGQGLEFLIYFQGNSAPDKSGLPSDRFSAERTGGSVSTLTIQRTQQEDSAVYLCASSYATGEGGYTFGSGTRLTVV.